These 15 T cell receptor beta chains were sequenced from one sample in a study of shared clonotypes between healthy human individuals (dated by TCRdb to the early 2020s). The library was prepared using the immunoSEQ multiplex PCR assay. TCRdb stores this immuneACCESS table with in-frame sequences only. Part of the clones is absent; in the studies checked, under half of the shortfall reflects unresolved V genes, and no reason is known for the rest. The sample records roughly 2.2 million clones, around 90% of which are singletons. The ten largest make up roughly 0.34% of the sample. Sequences were obtained from naive CD4+ T cells from PBMCs. The cell subset or site label, read with the paper, signifies: CD45RA+ positively selected. The receptors here all came from a man in his late teens or twenties in good health. Some clones in this sample may be carry-over from other donors' samples.

The rearrangement uses TRBV6-1 and TRBJ1-5, with D unclear. This CDR3 spans 15 amino acids. The V end was cut by 2 bases, the J end by 2 bases, with 10 bases between. Germline CDR1 and CDR2: MNHNS and SASEGT. DNA for the CDR3: TGTGCCAGCAGTGAACTCTGGGAGGGCAATCAGCCCCAGCATTTT. Its translation: CASSELWEGNQPQHF.

V usage is TRBV9 and J usage is TRBJ2-7; 8 bases fit TRBD2. The V segment lost 4 bases and the J segment 0 bases; nucleotides outside the gene matches: 9. CDR1 SGDLS and CDR2 YYNGEE come from the germline V gene. The length of the CDR3 is 16 residues. For the CDR3, the DNA is TGTGCCAGCAGCCGTGACTGGAGCGGGGGCTCCTACGAGCAGTACTTC. This codes for CASSRDWSGGSYEQYF.

The chain is built from TRBV11-1 and TRBJ2-5; D call uncertain. From germline, CDR1 is SGHAT and CDR2 FQDESV (reference sequence). This CDR3 has 14 residues. V gave up 9 bases and J gave up 4 bases, with 18 bases separating them. CDR3 amino acids: CASTREDPSETQYF. The CDR3 nucleotides read TGTGCCAGTACTCGAGAGGATCCTTCAGAGACCCAGTACTTC. The complete variable domain, with remaining parts taken from reference TRBV11-1 and TRBJ2-5, reads EAEVAQSPRYKITEKSQAVAFWCDPISGHATLYWYRQILGQGPELLVQFQDESVVDDSQLPKDRFSAERLKGVDSTLKIQPAELGDSAMYLCASTREDPSETQYFGPGTRLLVL.

CDR3 protein: CAIRDYRNTGELFF. CDR3 bases: TGTGCCATCAGGGACTATCGGAACACCGGGGAGCTGTTTTTT. The rearrangement joins TRBV10-3 to TRBJ2-2; weak D call: TRBD2 (6 bases). The germline CDR1 and CDR2 sequences are ENHRY and SYGVKD. The CDR3 contains 14 residues. V gave up 6 bases and J gave up 1 base, with 9 bases separating them.

The gene calls are TRBV28 and TRBJ1-4, with unresolved D. From germline, CDR1 is MDHEN and CDR2 SYDVKM. The CDR3 loop spans 16 amino acids. Trimming shortened V by 4 bases and J by 3 bases, and 15 bases separated the two germline ends. The CDR3 DNA is TGTGCCAGCAGTTCCCAAAACCCGGCGGCTAATGAAAAACTGTTTTTT. Translating it yields CASSSQNPAANEKLFF.

Comment on this clone: With only one base between it and a far larger clone, this is likely a read error. The chain recombines TRBV7-2 with TRBJ1-5; the match to TRBD1 covers 9 bases. The CDR3 is 13 residues long. The trim removed 4 bases at V and 5 bases at J, leaving 0 bases unmatched. The germline V gene has CDR1 SGHTA and CDR2 FQGNSA. As DNA, the CDR3 is TGTGCCAGCAGCTGGACAGGGGATCAGCCCCAGCATTTT. Translated: CASSWTGDQPQHF. The full variable domain, in which reference TRBV7-2 and TRBJ1-5 provide the parts outside the CDR3, is GAGVSQSPSNKVTEKGKDVELRCDPISGHTALYWYRQSLGQGLEFLIYFQGNSAPDKSGLPSDRFSAERTGGSVSTLTIQRTQQEDSAVYLCASSWTGDQPQHFGDGTRLSIL.

The chain has TRBV4-1 and TRBJ2-1; D remains unclear. Trimming stripped 4 bases from V and 12 bases from J, with 19 bases between. Germline V gene sequence: CDR1 MGHRA, CDR2 YSYEKL. The CDR3 is made up of 14 amino acids. CDR3 in DNA: TGCGCCAGCAGCCCCGACGGTAGCATTGTAAGGCAGTTCTTC. It encodes CASSPDGSIVRQFF.

This sequence joins TRBV5-1 and TRBJ2-6, with D possibly called TRBD1 or TRBD2 (5 bases each). In germline, CDR1 is SGHRS, CDR2 YFSETQ. The CDR3 covers 14 residues. The V and J ends lost 7 bases and 4 bases respectively, with 12 bases between them. CDR3 DNA sequence: TGCGCCAGCCGGGACGCCCTGGGGGCCAACGTCCTGACTTTC. It encodes CASRDALGANVLTF. Complete variable domain (other parts from reference TRBV5-1 and TRBJ2-6): KAGVTQTPRYLIKTRGQQVTLSCSPISGHRSVSWYQQTPGQGLQFLFEYFSETQRNKGNFPGRFSGRQFSNSRSEMNVSTLELGDSALYLCASRDALGANVLTFGAGSRLTVL.

This clone was counted once. The chain employs TRBV15 and TRBJ2-7, with TRBD2 identical over 11 bases. Looked up from germline, CDR1 is LNHNV and CDR2 is YYDKDF (reference sequence). The junction had 3 bases not matched to a gene; V was cut back by 1 base and J by 4 bases. CDR3 length: 15 amino acids. The CDR3 nucleotides read TGTGCCACCAGCAGAGTAGCGGGAGGGGGGTACGAGCAGTACTTC. Its translation is CATSRVAGGGYEQYF.

The chain couples TRBV19 to TRBJ1-5, with D tentatively TRBD1 (6 bases). The CDR3 has 16 residues. V lost 3 bases and J lost 6, with 18 bases in between. The germline V gene has CDR1 LNHDA and CDR2 SQIVND (reference sequence). The CDR3 nucleotides are TGTGCCAGTAGTATTCCGGGGGCCTCGCTGCGTCAGCCCCAGCATTTT. Protein product: CASSIPGASLRQPQHF.

This chain uses TRBV29-1 with TRBJ2-2; tentatively, D is TRBD2 (5 bases). CDR1 and CDR2 (germline): SQVTM, ANQGSEA. There are 13 residues in the CDR3. Trimming removed 3 bases from V and 5 bases from J, with 10 bases in between. The chain's CDR3 is CSVDGGGTGELFF. The CDR3 coding sequence is TGCAGCGTTGATGGAGGTGGGACCGGGGAGCTGTTTTTT.

The chain joins TRBV29-1 to TRBJ2-1; the match to TRBD2 covers 7 bases. After removal of 7 bases from V and 8 bases from J, the junction contained 8 bases not matched to a gene. Germline V gene data show CDR1 as SQVTM and CDR2 as ANQGSEA. The CDR3 is 12 amino acids. CDR3 amino acids: CSANSGHDEQFF. DNA of the CDR3: TGCAGCGCCAATAGCGGGCACGATGAGCAGTTCTTC.

This clone was counted between two and nine times. The V and J genes are TRBV4-1 and TRBJ1-5; perhaps TRBD1 as D (6 bases). This CDR3 has 15 residues. The V and J ends lost 0 bases and 6 bases respectively, with 12 bases between them. From germline, CDR1 is MGHRA and CDR2 YSYEKL. CDR3: CASSQEEQGGQPQHF. The CDR3 DNA reads TGCGCCAGCAGCCAAGAGGAACAGGGTGGTCAGCCCCAGCATTTT.

This chain links TRBV5-1 with TRBJ2-7; perhaps D is TRBD1 or TRBD2 (5 bases each). This CDR3 is 15 amino acids long. Germline V lookup: CDR1 SGHRS, CDR2 YFSETQ. V lost 4 bases, J lost 1 base, and 15 bases lay in between. The CDR3 protein is CASSGTDTGSYEQYF. CDR3 nucleotides: TGCGCCAGCAGCGGGACGGACACGGGTTCCTACGAGCAGTACTTC.

This rearrangement joins TRBV4-3 to TRBJ2-7; 8 bases agree with TRBD1. V shed 0 bases, J shed 6 bases, and the junction held 7 bases outside the gene matches. The CDR3 has 15 amino acids. From germline, CDR1 is LGHNA and CDR2 YSLEER. Here the CDR3 DNA reads TGCGCCAGCAGCCAAGAAGTAGGCAGGGGGCTCGAGCAGTACTTC. This codes for CASSQEVGRGLEQYF.